The 2 T cell receptor beta chains given below trace back to one sample, sequenced in a study of blood T cell repertoires in COVID-19. Some clones are missing from TCRdb's copy, which holds only in-frame ones; the method was immunoSEQ multiplex PCR. Altogether about 160,000 clones are present, around 80% being singletons, with the ten largest covering about 7.7%. Sequencing input: PBMCs or T cells enriched from blood (not recorded which). Receptor source: a man aged 50-60 years who had recovered from COVID-19.

The chain joins TRBV5-4 to TRBJ2-5; 8 nucleotides line up with TRBD1. The germline V gene encodes CDR1 SGHNT and CDR2 YYREEE (reference sequence). The CDR3 contains 14 residues. V shed 4 bases, J shed 4 bases, and the junction held 6 bases outside the gene matches. The CDR3 nucleotides read TGTGCCAGCAGCCCCCCGACAGGGGCAGAGACCCAGTACTTC. It yields the protein CASSPPTGAETQYF.

The chain has TRBV5-8 and TRBJ1-6; possibly TRBD1 for D (5 bases). This CDR3 has 14 residues. V lost 0 bases to trimming and J lost 7 bases, with 8 bases between them. Germline V gene data show CDR1 as SGHTS and CDR2 as YDEGEE. The CDR3 nucleotides are TGTGCCAGCAGCTTGGTTTGGGGCAATTCACCCCTCCACTTT. Translating gives CASSLVWGNSPLHF.